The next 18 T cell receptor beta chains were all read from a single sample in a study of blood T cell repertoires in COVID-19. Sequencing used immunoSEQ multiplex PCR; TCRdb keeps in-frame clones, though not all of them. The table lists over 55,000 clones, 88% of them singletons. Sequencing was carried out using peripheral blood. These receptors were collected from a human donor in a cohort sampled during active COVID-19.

CDR3 nucleotide sequence: TGTGCCAGCAGTCCCGGACTGGGGGGACCAGATACGCAGTATTTT. Residues: CASSPGLGGPDTQYF. The chain joins TRBV6-2 or TRBV6-3 to TRBJ2-3, with a possible D match to TRBD2 (6 bases). Per the germline V gene, CDR1 is MNHEY and CDR2 is SVGEGT. Trimming left V 5 bases short and J 4 bases short, with 16 bases between. The CDR3 contains 15 residues.

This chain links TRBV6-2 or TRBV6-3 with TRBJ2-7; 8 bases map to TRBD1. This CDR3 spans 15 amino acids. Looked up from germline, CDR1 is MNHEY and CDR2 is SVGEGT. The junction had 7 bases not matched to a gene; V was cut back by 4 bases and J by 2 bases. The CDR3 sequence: CASSSYRGAAYEQYF. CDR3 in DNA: TGTGCCAGCAGTTCTTACAGGGGGGCGGCCTACGAGCAGTACTTC.

CDR3 sequence reads: CASSTMNTGELFF. CDR3 DNA sequence: TGTGCCAGTAGTACCATGAACACCGGGGAGCTGTTTTTT. The chain links TRBV19 to TRBJ2-2; D is unclear. The germline CDR1 and CDR2 sequences are LNHDA and SQIVND (reference sequence). Trimming cost V 4 bases and J 1 base, with 4 bases left between them. The length of the CDR3 is 13 residues.

For the CDR3, the DNA is TGTGCCACCAGCCAGGGGGCAGCTTACGAGCAGTACTTC. Its protein product is CATSQGAAYEQYF. V is TRBV24-1 and J is TRBJ2-7; 8 bases are shared with TRBD1. The germline V gene has CDR1 KGHDR and CDR2 SFDVKD. With 7 bases clipped from V and 4 bases from J, the junction kept 5 bases outside the gene matches. This CDR3 comprises 13 residues.

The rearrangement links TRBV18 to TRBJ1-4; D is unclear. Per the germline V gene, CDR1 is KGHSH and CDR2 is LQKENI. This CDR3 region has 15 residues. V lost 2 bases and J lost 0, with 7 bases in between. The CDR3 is CASSPVAATNEKLFF. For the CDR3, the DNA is TGTGCCAGCTCACCAGTGGCAGCAACTAATGAAAAACTGTTTTTT.

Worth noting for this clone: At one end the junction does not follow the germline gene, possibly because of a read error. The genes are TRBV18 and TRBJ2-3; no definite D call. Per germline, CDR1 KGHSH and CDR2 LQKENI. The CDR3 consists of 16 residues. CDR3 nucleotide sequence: TGTGCCGGCTCACCAAAGCAGAACCGGGTCACAGATACGCAGTATTTT. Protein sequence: CAGSPKQNRVTDTQYF.

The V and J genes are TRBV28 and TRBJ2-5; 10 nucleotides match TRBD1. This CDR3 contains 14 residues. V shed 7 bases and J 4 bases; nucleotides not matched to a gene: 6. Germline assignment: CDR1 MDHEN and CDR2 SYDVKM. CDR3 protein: CASTFRDRGETQYF. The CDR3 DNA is TGTGCCAGCACCTTTAGGGACAGGGGAGAGACCCAGTACTTC.

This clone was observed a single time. The CDR3 loop is CASKLAGGSNEQFF. CDR3 DNA sequence: TGCGCCAGTAAACTAGCGGGAGGTAGCAATGAGCAGTTCTTC. This chain joins TRBV10-2 and TRBJ2-1; TRBD2 matches at 12 bases. V lost 9 bases and J lost 6; bases outside the gene matches: 6. CDR3 length equals 14 residues. Germline CDR1 reads WSHSY; CDR2 reads SAAADI.

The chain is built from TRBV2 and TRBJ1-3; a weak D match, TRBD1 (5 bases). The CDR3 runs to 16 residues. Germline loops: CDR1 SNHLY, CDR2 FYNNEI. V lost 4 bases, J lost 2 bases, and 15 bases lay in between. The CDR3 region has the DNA TGTGCCAGCAGTGTCAGCCGGGGGTCAGCTGGAAACACCATATATTTT. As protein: CASSVSRGSAGNTIYF.

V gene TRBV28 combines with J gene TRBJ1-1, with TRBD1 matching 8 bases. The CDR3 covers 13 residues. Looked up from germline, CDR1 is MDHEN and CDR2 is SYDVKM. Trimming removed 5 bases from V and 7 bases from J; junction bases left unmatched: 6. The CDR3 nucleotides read TGTGCCAGCAGTGACCGACAGGGGCGTGAAGCTTTCTTT. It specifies CASSDRQGREAFF.

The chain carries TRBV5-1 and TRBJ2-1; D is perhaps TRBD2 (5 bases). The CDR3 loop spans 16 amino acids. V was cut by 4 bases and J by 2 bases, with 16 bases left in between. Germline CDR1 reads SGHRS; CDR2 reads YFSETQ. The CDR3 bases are TGCGCCAGCAGCCTCCAAGGGAGCACGGCCTACAATGAGCAGTTCTTC. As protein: CASSLQGSTAYNEQFF.

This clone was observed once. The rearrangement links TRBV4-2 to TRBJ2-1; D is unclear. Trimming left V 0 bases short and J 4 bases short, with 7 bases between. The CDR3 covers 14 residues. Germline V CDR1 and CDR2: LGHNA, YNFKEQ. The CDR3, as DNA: TGTGCCAGCAGCCAAGATGGCACATACAATGAGCAGTTCTTC. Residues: CASSQDGTYNEQFF.

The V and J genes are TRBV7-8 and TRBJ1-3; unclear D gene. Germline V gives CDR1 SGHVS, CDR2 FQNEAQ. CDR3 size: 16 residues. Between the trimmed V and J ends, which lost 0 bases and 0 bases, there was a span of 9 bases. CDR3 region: CASSLALGVSGNTIYF. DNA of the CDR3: TGTGCCAGCAGCTTAGCGCTTGGAGTCTCTGGAAACACCATATATTTT.

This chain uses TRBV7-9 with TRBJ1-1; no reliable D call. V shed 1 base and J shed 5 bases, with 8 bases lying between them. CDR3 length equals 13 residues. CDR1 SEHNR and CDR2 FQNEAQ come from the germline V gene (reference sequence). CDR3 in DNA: TGTGCCAGCAGCTTAGGGACTACGACTGAAGCTTTCTTT. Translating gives CASSLGTTTEAFF.

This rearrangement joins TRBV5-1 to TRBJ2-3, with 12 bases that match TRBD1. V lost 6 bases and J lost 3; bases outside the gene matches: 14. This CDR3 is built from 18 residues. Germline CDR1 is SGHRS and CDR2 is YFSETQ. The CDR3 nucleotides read TGCGCCAGCACCAAAGGGACAGGGGGCTCATCTTGGACAGATACGCAGTATTTT. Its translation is CASTKGTGGSSWTDTQYF.

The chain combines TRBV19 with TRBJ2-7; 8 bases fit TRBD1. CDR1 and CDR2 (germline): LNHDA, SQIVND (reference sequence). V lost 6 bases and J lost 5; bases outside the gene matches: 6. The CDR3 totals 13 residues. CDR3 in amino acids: CASSNRGKDEQYF. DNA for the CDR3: TGTGCCAGTAGCAACAGGGGGAAGGACGAGCAGTACTTC.

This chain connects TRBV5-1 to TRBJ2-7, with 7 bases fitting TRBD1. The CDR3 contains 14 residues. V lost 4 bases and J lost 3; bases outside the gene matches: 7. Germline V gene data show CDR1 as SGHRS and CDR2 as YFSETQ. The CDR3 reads CASSTTTGIYEQYF. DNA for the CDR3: TGCGCCAGCAGCACAACGACAGGGATCTACGAGCAGTACTTC. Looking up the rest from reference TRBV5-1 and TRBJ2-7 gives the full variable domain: KAGVTQTPRYLIKTRGQQVTLSCSPISGHRSVSWYQQTPGQGLQFLFEYFSETQRNKGNFPGRFSGRQFSNSRSEMNVSTLELGDSALYLCASSTTTGIYEQYFGPGTRLTVT.

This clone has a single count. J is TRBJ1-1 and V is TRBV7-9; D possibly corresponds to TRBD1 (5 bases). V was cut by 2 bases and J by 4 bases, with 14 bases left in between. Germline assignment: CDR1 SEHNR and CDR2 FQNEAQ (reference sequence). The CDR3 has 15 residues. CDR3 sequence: CASSLRGALSTEAFF. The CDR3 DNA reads TGTGCCAGCAGCTTAAGGGGCGCATTGAGCACTGAAGCTTTCTTT.